These 10 T cell receptor beta chains share one sample of origin, sequenced in a study of a mutant IDH1 vaccine in newly diagnosed glioma. Specified time point: week 35, safety follow-up. Mutant IDH1 20-mer peptide, at 300 ug, made up each vaccine dose, with topical imiquimod. Sequenced by immunoSEQ multiplex PCR; TCRdb stores in-frame clones only, minus some. The sample has about 64,000 clones, about 73% seen once. These receptors are not linked to any known antigen. Sample: PBMCs, taken from a glioma patient whose treatment included an IDH1 peptide vaccine. Receptors originate from a man aged 50 to 60 with glioma.

The chain employs TRBV7-9 and TRBJ2-3; 8 bases map to TRBD2. Germline loops: CDR1 SEHNR, CDR2 FQNEAQ (reference sequence). J lost 2 bases, V lost 1 base, and 5 bases had no gene match. The CDR3 totals 16 residues. CDR3 protein: CASSLVGRGDTDTQYF. In nucleotides, the CDR3 is TGTGCCAGCAGCTTAGTAGGGCGGGGGGACACAGATACGCAGTATTTT.

The chain couples TRBV4-2 to TRBJ2-3; D gene unclear. This CDR3 region has 11 residues. V gave up 5 bases and J gave up 2 bases, with 2 bases separating them. Germline V gene lookup returns CDR1 LGHNA and CDR2 YNFKEQ. The CDR3 loop is CASSYTDTQYF. CDR3 in DNA: TGTGCCAGCAGCTACACAGATACGCAGTATTTT.

The genes are TRBV18 and TRBJ1-3; D perhaps matches TRBD1 (5 bases). With 2 bases removed from V and 2 bases from J, the gap between germline ends came to 16 bases. Germline CDR1 and CDR2: KGHSH and LQKENI. CDR3 length: 17 residues. CDR3 residues: CASSPIFTGAPGNTIYF. CDR3 sequence (DNA): TGTGCCAGCTCACCAATCTTCACAGGCGCTCCTGGAAACACCATATATTTT.

The CDR3 reads CASSLEAGGFAETQYF. DNA of the CDR3: TGCGCCAGCAGCTTGGAGGCGGGGGGGTTCGCAGAGACCCAGTACTTC. The J gene is TRBJ2-5, the V gene TRBV5-1; 9 bases are shared with TRBD2. Germline V gene lookup returns CDR1 SGHRS and CDR2 YFSETQ. The CDR3 has 16 amino acids. Germline trimming cut 0 bases from V and 4 bases from J; bases unmatched to any gene: 7. The full variable domain, rest sourced from reference TRBV5-1 and TRBJ2-5, is KAGVTQTPRYLIKTRGQQVTLSCSPISGHRSVSWYQQTPGQGLQFLFEYFSETQRNKGNFPGRFSGRQFSNSRSEMNVSTLELGDSALYLCASSLEAGGFAETQYFGPGTRLLVL.

The rearrangement uses TRBV25-1 and TRBJ2-5; D is possibly TRBD2 (6 bases). The ends were cut back, 6 bases at V and 0 bases at J, with 14 bases in the middle. Looked up from germline, CDR1 is MGHDK and CDR2 is SYGVNS. The CDR3 is 15 amino acids. The CDR3 DNA reads TGTGCCAGCAGCTTCGGGACTGTGTACCAAGAGACCCAGTACTTC. Residues: CASSFGTVYQETQYF.

The chain combines TRBV6-5 with TRBJ1-2, with TRBD1 matching 7 bases. With V trimmed by 7 bases and J by 7 bases, 9 bases remained unmatched. The germline V gene encodes CDR1 MNHEY and CDR2 SVGAGI. The CDR3 contains 13 residues. Written as DNA, the CDR3 is TGTGCCAGCACCCCAAGGGCAGGGGGTGGCTACACCTTC. It yields the protein CASTPRAGGGYTF.

The chain links TRBV2 to TRBJ2-3, with unresolved D. V lost 3 bases and J lost 5, with 12 bases in between. In germline, CDR1 is SNHLY, CDR2 FYNNEI. The CDR3 sequence is 14 residues long. CDR3: CASSDNMAEDTQYF. The CDR3 DNA sequence: TGTGCCAGCAGTGATAATATGGCCGAAGATACGCAGTATTTT.

The table lists this clone with a few counts. The chain couples TRBV14 to TRBJ1-1, with a possible D match to TRBD1 (5 bases). Germline assignment: CDR1 SGHDN and CDR2 FVKESK. V was shortened by 1 base and J by 4 bases, with 13 bases between the two germline ends. This CDR3 contains 15 residues. This CDR3 is CASSQGQIGATEAFF. The CDR3 DNA sequence: TGTGCCAGCAGCCAAGGACAGATTGGAGCCACTGAAGCTTTCTTT.

This chain joins TRBV6-1 and TRBJ1-6; D uncertain. Germline-derived CDR1 and CDR2 are MNHNS and SASEGT. This CDR3 region has 14 residues. V dropped 8 bases and J dropped 0 bases, with 8 bases sitting between them. DNA for the CDR3: TGTGCCAGCTCGTTTATCTCCTATAATTCACCCCTCCACTTT. This gives the protein CASSFISYNSPLHF.

The chain has TRBV6-1 and TRBJ1-2; D unclear. The CDR3 runs to 13 residues. Germline V gene data show CDR1 as MNHNS and CDR2 as SASEGT. Trimming cost V 6 bases and J 8 bases, with 16 bases left between them. The CDR3 loop is CASSPERSRGYTF. CDR3 DNA: TGTGCCAGCAGCCCCGAGAGGTCGCGGGGCTACACCTTC.